This TCR beta chain was observed in a study of Graves' ophthalmopathy and Graves' hyperthyroidism. Study as a whole: The authors defined stable hyperthyroidism as no ophthalmopathy within 18 months of follow-up.

There are many counts of this clonotype. Scientists amplified the TCR beta CDR3 regions from RNA transcripts. The first round was an RT-PCR with HTBI primers, and the second round was a multiplex PCR. TCRdb independently ran MiXCR on the multiplex PCR reads; one entry per CDR3 protein. The table has over a million distinct CDR3 sequences, about two fifths seen once; the top ten hold approximately 10%. Trimming removed 6 bases from V and 1 base from J; junction bases left unmatched: 6. Per germline, CDR1 LNHNV and CDR2 YYDKDF (reference sequence). The CDR3 consists of 15 residues. The chain uses TRBV15 and TRBJ1-1; 9 bases align to TRBD1. The sequenced sample consisted of peripheral blood or thyroid tissue (not recorded which). The source of this sequence is an adult man with Graves' hyperthyroidism. The CDR3, as DNA: TGTGCCACCAGACCACAGGGGGCACAGAACACTGAAGCTTTCTTT. Translated: CATRPQGAQNTEAFF.